The clone carrying this T cell receptor beta chain was detected only once. Enrolment of Seattle patients took place during active infection, and they were followed longitudinally. This entry is derived from a study of blood T cell repertoires in COVID-19. Trimming at V came to 4 bases and at J to 5 bases, leaving 11 bases not matched to a gene. Germline assignment: CDR1 SGHRS and CDR2 YFSETQ. The CDR3 covers 15 residues. As processed by the authors: Nucleated cell counts were estimated from reference gene primer amplification. Using immunoSEQ multiplex PCR, the repertoire was profiled, and TCRdb retains in-frame clones only, with some absent. The DNA was the basis for D and trimming; V, J and clone size are from that table. The sample contains approximately 250,000 clones, 92% of which appear only once.

Material: peripheral blood. The TCR sequence derives from a man aged 30 to 39 with COVID-19, enrolled during active disease. The rearrangement joins TRBV5-1 to TRBJ1-1; 7 nucleotides align to TRBD1. The CDR3 reads CASSASLGGETEAFF. The CDR3 DNA reads TGCGCCAGCAGCGCGTCCCTAGGGGGCGAGACTGAAGCTTTCTTT.